The source of this T cell receptor (beta chain) is a study of T cells in Graves' hyperthyroidism and ophthalmopathy. General observations from the study: Progression to ophthalmopathy was predicted a median of 6.5 months early.

Trimming cost V 7 bases and J 0 bases, with 19 bases left between them. The V gene's germline CDR1 is SNHLY and CDR2 FYNNEI. The CDR3 totals 17 residues. This clonotype was found once. What it recognizes is unknown. Researchers amplified the TCR beta CDR3 regions from RNA transcripts. Researchers ran a first-round RT-PCR on the TCR CDR3 using the HTBI primer set. TCRdb reprocessed the multiplex PCR reads via MiXCR and lists one record per CDR3 protein. Among 660,000 or so distinct CDR3 sequences, just under 45% were seen once, and the ten largest hold about 7%. The chain employs TRBV2 and TRBJ1-3; D unclear. This clonotype was obtained from an adult man with Graves' disease, either hyperthyroidism or ophthalmopathy (not recorded which). Specimen: peripheral blood or thyroid tissue (not recorded which). This chain's CDR3 is CASIRGDDGNSGNTIYF. For the CDR3, the DNA is TGTGCCAGCATACGCGGAGATGACGGAAACTCTGGAAACACCATATATTTT.